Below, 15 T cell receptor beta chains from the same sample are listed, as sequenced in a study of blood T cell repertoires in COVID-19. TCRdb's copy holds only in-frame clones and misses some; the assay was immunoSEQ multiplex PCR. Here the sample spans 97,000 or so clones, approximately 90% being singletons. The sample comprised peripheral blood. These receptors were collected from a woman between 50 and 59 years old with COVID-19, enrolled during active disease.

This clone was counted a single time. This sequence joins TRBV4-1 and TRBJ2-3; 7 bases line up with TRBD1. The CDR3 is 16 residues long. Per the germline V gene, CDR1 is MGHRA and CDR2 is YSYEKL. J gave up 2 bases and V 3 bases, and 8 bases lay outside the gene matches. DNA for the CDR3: TGCGCCAGCAGCCATCCCGGGACAGATATCACAGATACGCAGTATTTT. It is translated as CASSHPGTDITDTQYF.

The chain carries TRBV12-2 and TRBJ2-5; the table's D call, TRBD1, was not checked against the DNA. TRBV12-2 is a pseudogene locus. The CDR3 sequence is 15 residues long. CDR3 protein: CASRQGQLVGETQYF. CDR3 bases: TGTGCAAGTCGCCAGGGACAGTTAGTTGGAGAGACCCAGTACTTC.

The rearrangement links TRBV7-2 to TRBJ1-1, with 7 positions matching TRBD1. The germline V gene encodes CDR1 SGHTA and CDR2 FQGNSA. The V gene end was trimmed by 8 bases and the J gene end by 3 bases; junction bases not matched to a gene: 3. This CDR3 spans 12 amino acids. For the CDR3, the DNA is TGTGCCAGCCAGAGGGGGCACACTGAAGCTTTCTTT. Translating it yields CASQRGHTEAFF.

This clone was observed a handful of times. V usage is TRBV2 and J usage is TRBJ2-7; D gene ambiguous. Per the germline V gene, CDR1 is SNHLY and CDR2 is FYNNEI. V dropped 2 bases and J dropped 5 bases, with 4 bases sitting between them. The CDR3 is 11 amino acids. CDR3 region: CASSELNEQYF. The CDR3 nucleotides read TGTGCCAGCAGTGAATTAAACGAGCAGTACTTC.

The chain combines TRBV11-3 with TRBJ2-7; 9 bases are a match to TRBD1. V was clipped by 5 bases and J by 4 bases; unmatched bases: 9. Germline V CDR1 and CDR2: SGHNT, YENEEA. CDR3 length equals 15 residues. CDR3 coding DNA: TGTGCCAGCAGCCCAAGGCGAGACAGGGGGTACGAGCAGTACTTC. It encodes CASSPRRDRGYEQYF.

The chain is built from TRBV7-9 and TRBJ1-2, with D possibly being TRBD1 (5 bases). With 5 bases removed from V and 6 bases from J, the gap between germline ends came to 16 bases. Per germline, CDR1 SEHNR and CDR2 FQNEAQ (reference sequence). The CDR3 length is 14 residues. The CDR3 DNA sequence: TGTGCCAGCAGCCCAGGGAATTCCCAACATGGCTACACCTTC. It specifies CASSPGNSQHGYTF.

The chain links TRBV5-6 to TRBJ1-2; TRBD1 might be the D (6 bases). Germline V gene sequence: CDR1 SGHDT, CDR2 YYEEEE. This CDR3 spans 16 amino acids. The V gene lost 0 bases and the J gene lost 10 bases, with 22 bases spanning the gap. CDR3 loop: CASSLADRKKGLFYTF. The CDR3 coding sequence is TGTGCCAGCAGCTTGGCGGACAGAAAAAAGGGGCTTTTCTACACCTTC.

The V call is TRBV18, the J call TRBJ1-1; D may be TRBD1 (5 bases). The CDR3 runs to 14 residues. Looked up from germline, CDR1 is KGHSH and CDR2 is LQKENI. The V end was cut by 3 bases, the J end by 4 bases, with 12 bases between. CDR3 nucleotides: TGTGCCAGCTCACCGCGGGACTCAGGCACTGAAGCTTTCTTT. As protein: CASSPRDSGTEAFF.

The CDR3 here is CASSFGQGKDGYTF. The CDR3 bases are TGCGCCAGCAGCTTTGGACAGGGAAAGGATGGCTACACCTTC. This chain links TRBV5-1 with TRBJ1-2; 8 bases fit TRBD1. The V and J ends lost 2 bases and 6 bases, in that order; junction bases with no gene match: 6. Germline V gene data show CDR1 as SGHRS and CDR2 as YFSETQ. The CDR3 is 14 amino acids.

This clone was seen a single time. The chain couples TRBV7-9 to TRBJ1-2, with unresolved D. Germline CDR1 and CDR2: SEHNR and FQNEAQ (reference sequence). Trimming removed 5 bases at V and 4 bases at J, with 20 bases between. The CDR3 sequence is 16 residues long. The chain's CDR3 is CASSHETGGLVYGYTF. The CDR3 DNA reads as TGTGCCAGCAGCCATGAGACGGGAGGGCTCGTCTATGGCTACACCTTC.

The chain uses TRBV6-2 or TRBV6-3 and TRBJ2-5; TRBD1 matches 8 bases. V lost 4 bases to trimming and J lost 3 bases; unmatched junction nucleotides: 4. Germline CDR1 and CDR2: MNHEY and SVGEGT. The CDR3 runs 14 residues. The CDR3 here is CASSSGTGEETQYF. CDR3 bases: TGTGCCAGCAGTTCCGGGACAGGAGAAGAGACCCAGTACTTC.

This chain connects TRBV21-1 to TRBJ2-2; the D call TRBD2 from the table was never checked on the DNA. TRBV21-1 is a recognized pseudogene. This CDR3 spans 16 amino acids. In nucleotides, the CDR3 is TGTGCCAGCAGCCCCCCCAGCGGGGTATTCGCCGGGGAGCTGTTTTTT. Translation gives CASSPPSGVFAGELFF.

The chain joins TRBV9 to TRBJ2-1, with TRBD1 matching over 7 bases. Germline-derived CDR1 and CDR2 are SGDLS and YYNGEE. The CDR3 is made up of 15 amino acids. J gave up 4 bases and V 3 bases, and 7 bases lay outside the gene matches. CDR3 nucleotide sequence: TGTGCCAGCAGCGCAACAGGGGCCCTTTACAATGAGCAGTTCTTC. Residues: CASSATGALYNEQFF.

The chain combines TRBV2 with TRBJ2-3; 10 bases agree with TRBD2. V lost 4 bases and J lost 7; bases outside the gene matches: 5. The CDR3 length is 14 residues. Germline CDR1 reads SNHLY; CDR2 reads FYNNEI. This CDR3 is CASSGLAGMNTQYF. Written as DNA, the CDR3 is TGTGCCAGCAGTGGACTAGCGGGTATGAATACGCAGTATTTT.

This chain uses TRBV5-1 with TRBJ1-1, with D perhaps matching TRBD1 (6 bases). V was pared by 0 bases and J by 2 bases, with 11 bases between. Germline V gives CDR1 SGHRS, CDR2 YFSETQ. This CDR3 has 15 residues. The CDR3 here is CASSLETGVNTEAFF. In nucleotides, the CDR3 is TGCGCCAGCAGCTTGGAGACAGGTGTTAACACTGAAGCTTTCTTT. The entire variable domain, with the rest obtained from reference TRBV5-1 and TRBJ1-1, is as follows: KAGVTQTPRYLIKTRGQQVTLSCSPISGHRSVSWYQQTPGQGLQFLFEYFSETQRNKGNFPGRFSGRQFSNSRSEMNVSTLELGDSALYLCASSLETGVNTEAFFGQGTRLTVV.